At least ten counts were recorded for the clone carrying this T cell receptor (beta chain). As it was prepared, the TCRbeta library received unique molecular identifiers. TCRdb fed the PCR reads into MiXCR, producing one record per CDR3 protein. The table records around 400,000 distinct CDR3 sequences, roughly 22% of them present only once. This entry belongs to a study of T-cell reconstitution after alpha-beta-depleted transplantation in children. The CDR3 is 16 residues long. V lost 2 bases, J lost 5 bases, and 5 bases stayed unmatched. The J gene is TRBJ2-2, the V gene TRBV12-3 or TRBV12-4; TRBD2 matches at 10 bases. The receptor comes from a human donor who donated a stem cell graft to a child with acute myeloid leukemia. Specimen: PBMCs from the stem cell graft donor, collected from the stem cell graft. The CDR3 DNA is TGTGCCAGCAGTTTAAGAGCGGGAGGGCCTACCGGGGAGCTGTTTTTT. The encoded protein is CASSLRAGGPTGELFF.